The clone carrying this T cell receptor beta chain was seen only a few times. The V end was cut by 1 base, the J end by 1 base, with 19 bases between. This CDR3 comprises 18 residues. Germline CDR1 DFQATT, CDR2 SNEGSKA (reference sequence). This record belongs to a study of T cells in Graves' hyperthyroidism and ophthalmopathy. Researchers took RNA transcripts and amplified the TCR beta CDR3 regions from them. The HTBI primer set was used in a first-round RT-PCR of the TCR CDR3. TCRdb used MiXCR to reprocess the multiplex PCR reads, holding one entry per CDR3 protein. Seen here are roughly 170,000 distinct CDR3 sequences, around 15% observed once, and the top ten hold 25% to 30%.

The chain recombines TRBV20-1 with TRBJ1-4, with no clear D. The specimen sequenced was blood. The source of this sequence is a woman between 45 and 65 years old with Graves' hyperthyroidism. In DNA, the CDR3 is TGCAGTGCTAGAGTTCTACGAGTACAAGAAGGAACTAATGAAAAACTGTTTTTT. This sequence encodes CSARVLRVQEGTNEKLFF.